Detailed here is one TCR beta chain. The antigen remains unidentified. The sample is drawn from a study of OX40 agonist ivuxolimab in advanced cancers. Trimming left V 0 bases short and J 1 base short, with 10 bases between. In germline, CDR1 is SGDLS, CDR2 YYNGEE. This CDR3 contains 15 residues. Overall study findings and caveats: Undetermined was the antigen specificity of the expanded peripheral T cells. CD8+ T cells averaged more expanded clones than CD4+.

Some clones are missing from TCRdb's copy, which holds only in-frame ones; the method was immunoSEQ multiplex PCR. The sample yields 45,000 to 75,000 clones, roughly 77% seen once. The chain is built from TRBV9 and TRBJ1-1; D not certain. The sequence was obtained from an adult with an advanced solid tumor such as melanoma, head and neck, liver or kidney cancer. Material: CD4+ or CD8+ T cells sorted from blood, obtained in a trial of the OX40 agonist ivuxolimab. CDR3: CASSVEGFGNTEAFF. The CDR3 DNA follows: TGTGCCAGCAGCGTAGAAGGTTTCGGGAACACTGAAGCTTTCTTT. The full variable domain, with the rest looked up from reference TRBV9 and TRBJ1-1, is DSGVTQTPKHLITATGQRVTLRCSPRSGDLSVYWYQQSLDQGLQFLIQYYNGEERAKGNILERFSAQQFPDLHSELNLSSLELGDSALYFCASSVEGFGNTEAFFGQGTRLTVV.